One sample yielded the 27 T cell receptor beta chains listed below, sequenced in a study of cytomegalovirus exposure and HLA in healthy donors. The primer mix had 60 Vbeta and 13 Jbeta primers. Method: immunoSEQ multiplex PCR; TCRdb's copy keeps in-frame clones and lacks some. The table records approximately 190,000 clones, roughly 80% of them present only once. Sequenced input: PBMCs. All receptors come from a woman aged 45 to 65 in good health and CMV-seropositive.

This chain joins TRBV5-5 and TRBJ2-1, with 7 nucleotides matching TRBD1. Germline V gene sequence: CDR1 SGHKS, CDR2 YYEKEE (reference sequence). The CDR3 extends over 15 amino acids. The trim removed 3 bases at V and 3 bases at J, leaving 6 bases unmatched. In DNA, the CDR3 is TGTGCCAGCAGCTCCGGGACAGATGACTACAATGAGCAGTTCTTC. Residues: CASSSGTDDYNEQFF.

This clone was recorded once. This chain links TRBV4-1 with TRBJ1-2, with 11 bases that match TRBD1. Germline loops: CDR1 MGHRA, CDR2 YSYEKL. V shed 7 bases and J 2 bases; nucleotides not matched to a gene: 9. The CDR3 is 16 residues long. The CDR3 region is CASKLVGTGGNYGYTF. For the CDR3, the DNA is TGCGCCAGCAAATTGGTTGGGACAGGGGGGAACTATGGCTACACCTTC.

In regard to this clone: One junction end disagrees with the germline gene, perhaps due to a read error. This chain links TRBV7-9 with TRBJ1-1; tentative D call: TRBD1 (5 bases). The CDR3 is made up of 12 amino acids. Germline V gene lookup returns CDR1 SEHNR and CDR2 FQNEAQ (reference sequence). Here the CDR3 DNA reads TGTTCCAGCAGCGCCGGACAACTGACAGCTTTCTTT. Residues: CSSSAGQLTAFF.

A word on this clone: Sequence at one end of the junction differs from germline and may be a read error. V and J are TRBV19 and TRBJ2-7; D not resolved. The CDR3 covers 15 residues. The germline V gene has CDR1 LNHDA and CDR2 SQIVND (reference sequence). This chain's CDR3 is CVSSIGDIPLYEQYF. The CDR3 nucleotides read TGTGTCAGTAGTATAGGTGACATACCCCTCTACGAGCAGTACTTC.

The chain is built from TRBV5-4 and TRBJ2-1; TRBD2 aligns across 8 bases. This CDR3 is 17 amino acids long. Trimming took 0 bases from V and 3 from J; bases not matched to a gene: 8. Germline values: CDR1 SGHNT, CDR2 YYREEE (reference sequence). CDR3 amino acids: CASSLGMRGANYNEQFF. The CDR3 DNA follows: TGTGCCAGCAGCTTGGGTATGCGGGGGGCCAACTACAATGAGCAGTTCTTC.

The J gene is TRBJ1-2, the V gene TRBV15; TRBD1 is a possible D gene (5 bases). Trimming shortened V by 0 bases and J by 6 bases, and 8 bases separated the two germline ends. CDR3 size: 13 residues. Germline CDR1 LNHNV, CDR2 YYDKDF (reference sequence). CDR3 protein: CATSRDREDGYTF. Written as DNA, the CDR3 is TGTGCCACCAGCAGAGACAGGGAGGATGGCTACACCTTC.

This clone was observed a single time. The chain employs TRBV7-9 and TRBJ2-2; D perhaps matches TRBD2 (6 bases). CDR3 length: 17 residues. Germline CDR1 is SEHNR and CDR2 is FQNEAQ (reference sequence). Trimming stripped 2 bases from V and 6 bases from J, with 19 bases between. The CDR3 region has the DNA TGTGCCAGCAGCTTAAAATGGGAGGTTCTAGGTGCCGGGGAGCTGTTTTTT. This gives the protein CASSLKWEVLGAGELFF.

J is TRBJ2-5 and V is TRBV20-1; maybe TRBD1 (6 bases). V was shortened by 3 bases and J by 5 bases, with 7 bases between the two germline ends. There are 11 residues in the CDR3. CDR1 DFQATT and CDR2 SNEGSKA come from the germline V gene (reference sequence). Here the CDR3 DNA reads TGCAGTGCTAGGGGGGCCGAGACCCAGTACTTC. It specifies CSARGAETQYF.

A few counts support this clone. The chain combines TRBV7-6 with TRBJ2-7; 11 bases fit TRBD2. V was clipped by 2 bases and J by 5 bases; unmatched bases: 14. The CDR3 is 18 residues long. CDR1 and CDR2 (germline): SGHVS, FNYEAQ. The CDR3 protein is CASSLTLSGRAAGDEQYF. In DNA form, the CDR3 reads TGTGCCAGCAGCTTAACCCTTAGCGGGAGGGCCGCGGGGGACGAGCAGTACTTC.

This clone was recorded once. V gene TRBV5-1 combines with J gene TRBJ2-7, with TRBD2 identical over 7 bases. This CDR3 is built from 15 residues. Germline CDR1 reads SGHRS; CDR2 reads YFSETQ. V shed 4 bases, J shed 2 bases, and the junction held 9 bases outside the gene matches. The CDR3 coding sequence is TGCGCCAGCAGCCCGCGTGGGACTACGACCTACGAGCAGTACTTC. This encodes CASSPRGTTTYEQYF.

This chain uses TRBV5-1 with TRBJ2-5; 8 nucleotides align to TRBD2. The germline CDR1 and CDR2 sequences are SGHRS and YFSETQ. Trimming cost V 4 bases and J 0 bases; bases outside gene matches: 8. The CDR3 has 16 amino acids. The CDR3 DNA sequence: TGCGCCAGCAGCCCCGGTAGCGGGACGTACCAAGAGACCCAGTACTTC. Its translation is CASSPGSGTYQETQYF.

The chain uses TRBV28 and TRBJ2-1; 7 nucleotides align to TRBD2. With V trimmed by 3 bases and J by 4 bases, 9 bases remained unmatched. This CDR3 is 16 amino acids long. Per germline, CDR1 MDHEN and CDR2 SYDVKM. CDR3 region: CASSFPGGVRYNEQFF. In DNA, the CDR3 is TGTGCCAGCAGTTTCCCGGGGGGAGTACGGTACAATGAGCAGTTCTTC.

This chain uses TRBV5-1 with TRBJ2-3; TRBD2 aligns across 8 bases. With 4 bases clipped from V and 8 bases from J, the junction kept 15 bases outside the gene matches. CDR1 is SGHRS, CDR2 YFSETQ, per germline. The CDR3 length is 16 residues. The CDR3 DNA follows: TGCGCCAGCAGCGATCAAAGCGGGGGTCCCCGAGGTACGCAGTATTTT. Encoded protein: CASSDQSGGPRGTQYF.

This rearrangement joins TRBV5-1 to TRBJ1-6; 11 bases map to TRBD1. V dropped 1 base and J dropped 7; count of bases not matched to a gene: 10. Germline-derived CDR1 and CDR2 are SGHRS and YFSETQ. The CDR3 runs to 18 residues. The CDR3 DNA reads as TGCGCCAGCAGCTTGAATCCAACCGGACAGGGGGCCAATTCACCCCTCCACTTT. This sequence encodes CASSLNPTGQGANSPLHF.

The chain employs TRBV2 and TRBJ1-2, with D hard to call. The CDR3 loop spans 14 amino acids. V was pared by 4 bases and J by 0 bases, with 9 bases between. The V gene's germline CDR1 is SNHLY and CDR2 FYNNEI. CDR3 coding DNA: TGTGCCAGCAGTGTCGAGAGCGCTAACTATGGCTACACCTTC. Its protein product is CASSVESANYGYTF.

This chain links TRBV2 with TRBJ1-1; the D gene is possibly TRBD1 (5 bases). V lost 6 bases and J lost 8, with 7 bases in between. CDR1 is SNHLY and CDR2 is FYNNEI in the germline V gene. The CDR3 loop spans 10 amino acids. The DNA for the CDR3 is TGTGCCAGCAGGGACATCGAAGCTTTCTTT. Translating it yields CASRDIEAFF. Full variable domain (remainder filled in from reference TRBV2 and TRBJ1-1): EPEVTQTPSHQVTQMGQEVILRCVPISNHLYFYWYRQILGQKVEFLVSFYNNEISEKSEIFDDQFSVERPDGSNFTLKIRSTKLEDSAMYFCASRDIEAFFGQGTRLTVV.

This chain links TRBV18 with TRBJ2-3, with TRBD2 as a possible D gene (6 bases). The CDR3 runs to 15 residues. V gave up 3 bases and J gave up 2 bases, with 12 bases separating them. The germline gives CDR1 KGHSH, CDR2 LQKENI. For the CDR3, the DNA is TGTGCCAGCTCACCGGGACTGGAAGACACAGATACGCAGTATTTT. Encoded protein: CASSPGLEDTDTQYF.

The genes are TRBV5-4 and TRBJ2-1; D is perhaps TRBD2 (6 bases). V was pared by 1 base and J by 8 bases, with 10 bases between. The CDR3 extends over 13 amino acids. CDR1 and CDR2 (germline): SGHNT, YYREEE (reference sequence). The CDR3: CASSLQGGDEQFF. CDR3 coding DNA: TGTGCCAGCAGCTTGCAGGGAGGCGATGAGCAGTTCTTC.

The V call is TRBV13, the J call TRBJ2-5, with 7 bases matching TRBD2. CDR3 length: 15 amino acids. CDR1 is PRHDT and CDR2 is FYEKMQ in the germline V gene (reference sequence). The V segment lost 3 bases and the J segment 5 bases; nucleotides outside the gene matches: 9. CDR3 nucleotide sequence: TGTGCCAGCAGCTTGGGGGGGGTGTCATCGGAGACCCAGTACTTC. Translating gives CASSLGGVSSETQYF.

Worth noting for this clone: The sample holds other DNA sequences that translate to the same CDR3. The genes are TRBV6-5 and TRBJ2-7, with D possibly being TRBD1 (6 bases). The CDR3 runs 16 residues. Trimming left V 0 bases short and J 4 bases short, with 16 bases between. Looked up from germline, CDR1 is MNHEY and CDR2 is SVGAGI. DNA for the CDR3: TGTGCCAGCAGTTACTCGGGGGCAGGGGTCGCGTACGAGCAGTACTTC. Amino acids: CASSYSGAGVAYEQYF.

The genes are TRBV28 and TRBJ2-7; 7 bases match TRBD1. The CDR3 has 14 residues. Looked up from germline, CDR1 is MDHEN and CDR2 is SYDVKM. Germline trimming cut 4 bases from V and 0 bases from J; bases unmatched to any gene: 3. This CDR3 is CASSWDSSSYEQYF. For the CDR3, the DNA is TGTGCCAGCAGTTGGGACAGTAGCTCCTACGAGCAGTACTTC.

The gene calls are TRBV27 and TRBJ2-2; 7 bases are shared with TRBD2. This CDR3 has 15 amino acids. Germline V CDR1 and CDR2: MNHEY, SMNVEV (reference sequence). After removal of 10 bases from V and 5 bases from J, the junction contained 13 bases not matched to a gene. The CDR3 coding sequence is TGTGCCACCTTACCCGGTGGGAGGGTGACCGGGGAGCTGTTTTTT. It translates to CATLPGGRVTGELFF.

In nucleotides, the CDR3 is TGTGCCAGCAGTTACCCCGGGACAGGGGGTGAAAAACTGTTTTTT. The encoded protein is CASSYPGTGGEKLFF. The chain is built from TRBV6-6 and TRBJ1-4; TRBD1 agrees at 11 bases. The CDR3 loop spans 15 amino acids. J gave up 7 bases and V 2 bases, and 3 bases lay outside the gene matches. The germline gives CDR1 MNHNY, CDR2 SVGAGI (reference sequence).

V and J are TRBV2 and TRBJ1-1, with D maybe TRBD1 (5 bases). Germline loops: CDR1 SNHLY, CDR2 FYNNEI. This CDR3 is 13 amino acids long. The germline V and J ends were trimmed by 6 bases and 6 bases, with 14 bases remaining between them. Here the CDR3 reads CASSRQGNPEAFF. The CDR3 coding sequence is TGTGCCAGCAGCCGGCAGGGTAATCCTGAAGCTTTCTTT.

The chain combines TRBV6-1 with TRBJ1-2, with no clear D. Looked up from germline, CDR1 is MNHNS and CDR2 is SASEGT. The CDR3 consists of 15 residues. Trimming removed 0 bases from V and 1 base from J, with 9 bases in between. The chain's CDR3 is CASSEASVFNYGYTF. CDR3 in DNA: TGTGCCAGCAGTGAAGCCTCAGTATTTAACTATGGCTACACCTTC.

The chain links TRBV29-1 to TRBJ2-5; possibly TRBD1 for D (5 bases). The CDR3 loop spans 13 amino acids. CDR1 is SQVTM, CDR2 ANQGSEA, per germline. Trimming removed 1 base from V and 4 bases from J, with 10 bases in between. The CDR3 here is CSVEAPGPETQYF. The CDR3 DNA reads TGCAGCGTTGAAGCCCCAGGGCCAGAGACCCAGTACTTC.

This chain connects TRBV5-1 to TRBJ1-6, with TRBD1 matching 7 bases. V shed 4 bases and J 8 bases; nucleotides not matched to a gene: 9. CDR3 length: 15 residues. Germline CDR1 is SGHRS and CDR2 is YFSETQ. CDR3 residues: CASSPENRGYSPLHF. CDR3 DNA: TGCGCCAGCAGCCCCGAGAACAGGGGATATTCACCCCTCCACTTT.